The present T cell receptor (beta chain) was sequenced within a study of cytomegalovirus exposure and HLA in healthy donors. Trimming cost V 1 base and J 6 bases, with 19 bases left between them. Germline V gene data show CDR1 as SGHRS and CDR2 as YFSETQ. CDR3 length: 16 residues. In this sample, this clone turned up a few times. The PCR ran on 60 Vbeta and 13 Jbeta primers. The protocol was immunoSEQ multiplex PCR, while the TCRdb copy is restricted to in-frame clones and leaves out a portion. The sample lists tens of thousands of clones, approximately 70% occurring once. Each donor's status was that of a healthy bone marrow donor.

The receptor was isolated from a man in his fifties in good health and CMV-seronegative. The rearrangement uses TRBV5-1 and TRBJ1-1; D possibly corresponds to TRBD1 (6 bases). The specimen sequenced was PBMCs. CDR3: CASSLSRGGWGAEAFF. The CDR3 DNA reads TGCGCCAGCAGCTTGTCGAGGGGGGGCTGGGGGGCTGAAGCTTTCTTT.